The T cell receptor beta chain described here comes from a study of identical twins. The CDR3 is 14 residues long. With 2 bases removed from V and 9 bases from J, the gap between germline ends came to 14 bases. Germline assignment: CDR1 WSHSY and CDR2 SAAADI. TCRdb used MiXCR to reprocess the 5' RACE reads, holding one entry per CDR3 protein. Seen here are 300,000 to 350,000 distinct CDR3 sequences, approximately 13% observed once, and the top ten hold approximately 7.9%. The same sample was also used in a study of yellow fever vaccine responses in identical twins.

The sequence derives from a woman aged 18-29 years in good health. The sequencing sample was made of CD8+ T cells sorted from blood. The V call is TRBV10-2, the J call TRBJ2-1; either TRBD1 or TRBD2 may supply D (5 bases each). CDR3 DNA sequence: TGCGCCAGCAGTGAGACGCGGACTGGGGGTGAGCAGTTCTTC. It codes for CASSETRTGGEQFF.